Shown below are 11 T cell receptor beta chains from a single sample sequenced in a study of cytomegalovirus exposure and HLA in healthy donors. PCR primers comprised 60 Vbeta and 13 Jbeta primers. TCRdb's table, derived via immunoSEQ multiplex PCR, lists solely in-frame clones and lacks some. The table records approximately 210,000 clones, around 79% of them present only once. The sample comprised PBMCs. Receptors originate from a woman aged 45-65 years in good health and CMV-seronegative.

The chain employs TRBV7-8 and TRBJ2-3; the D gene is possibly TRBD1 (6 bases). CDR1 SGHVS and CDR2 FQNEAQ come from the germline V gene. The ends were cut back, 5 bases at V and 6 bases at J, with 15 bases in the middle. The CDR3 is made up of 14 amino acids. CDR3 sequence: CASSQGNPWDTQYF. Written as DNA, the CDR3 is TGTGCCAGCAGCCAGGGGAACCCGTGGGATACGCAGTATTTT.

This sequence joins TRBV30 and TRBJ2-5; 10 bases align to TRBD2. Germline-derived CDR1 and CDR2 are GTSNPN and SVGIG (reference sequence). V trimming: 6 bases; J trimming: 3 bases; junction bases outside the gene matches: 10. This CDR3 spans 15 amino acids. DNA of the CDR3: TGTGCCTGCCAAACTAGCGGGACCGGTAAAGAGACCCAGTACTTC. As protein: CACQTSGTGKETQYF.

This clone came up a few times. The V gene is TRBV5-1, the J gene TRBJ1-1; 8 bases are shared with TRBD1. V trimming: 4 bases; J trimming: 8 bases; junction bases outside the gene matches: 10. Per the germline V gene, CDR1 is SGHRS and CDR2 is YFSETQ. The CDR3 runs 14 residues. CDR3 coding DNA: TGCGCCAGCAGCACGACAGGGGTGTATCAAGAAGCTTTCTTT. It yields the protein CASSTTGVYQEAFF. The complete variable domain, with remaining parts taken from reference TRBV5-1 and TRBJ1-1, reads KAGVTQTPRYLIKTRGQQVTLSCSPISGHRSVSWYQQTPGQGLQFLFEYFSETQRNKGNFPGRFSGRQFSNSRSEMNVSTLELGDSALYLCASSTTGVYQEAFFGQGTRLTVV.

In nucleotides, the CDR3 is TGTGCCAGCAGCCCTACGACTAGCGGGGGGGCCGGGAGGATTCAGTACTTC. Protein sequence: CASSPTTSGGAGRIQYF. The chain joins TRBV5-6 to TRBJ2-4, with 14 bases aligning to TRBD2. Germline V gene data show CDR1 as SGHDT and CDR2 as YYEEEE. V dropped 4 bases and J dropped 10; count of bases not matched to a gene: 13. There are 17 residues in the CDR3.

This rearrangement joins TRBV5-1 to TRBJ1-2; D uncertain. Germline CDR1 SGHRS, CDR2 YFSETQ. The CDR3 contains 14 residues. V was trimmed by 0 bases and J by 6 bases, leaving 12 bases between them. For the CDR3, the DNA is TGCGCCAGCAGCTTGGTGCGGGGAGGAGATGGCTACACCTTC. This gives the protein CASSLVRGGDGYTF.

In the case of this clone: Other DNA sequences of this sample code for an identical CDR3. The chain combines TRBV18 with TRBJ1-1; 7 bases agree with TRBD1. CDR1 is KGHSH, CDR2 LQKENI, per germline. The junction had 2 bases not matched to a gene; V was cut back by 3 bases and J by 1 base. The CDR3 is 14 residues long. The CDR3 DNA sequence: TGTGCCAGCTCACCCAACAGGGGGAACACTGAAGCTTTCTTT. This gives the protein CASSPNRGNTEAFF.

This chain joins TRBV9 and TRBJ1-1; D unresolved. The CDR3 contains 14 residues. Germline V lookup: CDR1 SGDLS, CDR2 YYNGEE. Trimming removed 4 bases from V and 6 bases from J, with 16 bases in between. Written as DNA, the CDR3 is TGTGCCAGCAGCCCGAGTGGTATGGTCGCTGAAGCTTTCTTT. Translation gives CASSPSGMVAEAFF.

The table lists this clone with a few counts. This chain links TRBV6-1 with TRBJ2-7, with TRBD1 matching 8 bases. The germline V gene encodes CDR1 MNHNS and CDR2 SASEGT. With 2 bases clipped from V and 2 bases from J, the junction kept 5 bases outside the gene matches. This CDR3 region has 15 residues. The CDR3 loop is CASSEIGQGPYEQYF. CDR3 nucleotides: TGTGCCAGCAGTGAAATTGGACAGGGTCCCTACGAGCAGTACTTC.

The rearrangement uses TRBV6-1 and TRBJ1-1; the D gene is possibly TRBD1 (6 bases). The V gene's germline CDR1 is MNHNS and CDR2 SASEGT. The CDR3 covers 15 residues. Trimming left V 4 bases short and J 1 base short, with 13 bases between. CDR3 coding DNA: TGTGCCAGCAGTGCAAAGACAGGAGGGAACACTGAAGCTTTCTTT. It encodes CASSAKTGGNTEAFF.

This clone was seen more than once but under ten times. The chain has TRBV6-5 and TRBJ2-7, with 10 bases matching TRBD1. CDR1 is MNHEY and CDR2 is SVGAGI in the germline V gene. This CDR3 spans 14 amino acids. Trimming took 6 bases from V and 1 from J; bases not matched to a gene: 3. The CDR3 region is CASRGDRGSYEQYF. The CDR3 DNA reads as TGTGCCAGCAGAGGGGACAGGGGATCCTACGAGCAGTACTTC.

The table lists this clone with a count of one. J is TRBJ2-1 and V is TRBV28, with D unclear. This CDR3 comprises 12 residues. The germline V gene has CDR1 MDHEN and CDR2 SYDVKM. Trimming shortened V by 8 bases and J by 7 bases, and 12 bases separated the two germline ends. The CDR3 nucleotides are TGTGCCAGCTACGGTCCCTTTAATGAGCAGTTCTTC. Amino acid sequence: CASYGPFNEQFF.